This paragraph covers one T cell receptor (beta chain) sequence. Antigen: not known. RNA transcripts provided the source from which TCR beta CDR3 regions were amplified. Researchers ran a first-round RT-PCR on the TCR CDR3 using the HTBI primer set. In TCRdb, the multiplex PCR reads were re-called with MiXCR into one record per CDR3 protein. The table lists about 400,000 distinct CDR3 sequences, roughly 15% of them singletons, with about 13% in the top ten. This sample was included in a study of T cells in Graves' hyperthyroidism and ophthalmopathy. The study, taken as a whole, reports: Ophthalmopathy stood apart from stable hyperthyroidism in a 13 V-J model.

This CDR3 is built from 13 residues. Germline CDR1 is GTSNPN and CDR2 is SVGIG (reference sequence). The germline V and J ends were trimmed by 4 bases and 5 bases, with 15 bases remaining between them. The sequence derives from a man aged 18-30 years with Graves' ophthalmopathy. This chain uses TRBV30 with TRBJ2-7; unclear D gene. Sequenced sample: blood. In nucleotides, the CDR3 is TGTGCCTGGACTATGAGGTCCCGACACGAGCAGTACTTC. It encodes CAWTMRSRHEQYF.